This record covers a single T cell receptor beta chain. The clone's antigen remains unknown. No much larger clone is present one base from it, and per-base qualities are unavailable. This sample was included in a study of response to subunit inactivated influenza vaccine (dated by TCRdb to the late 2010s). Looking at the study overall: Deep quantitative profiling of the T cell receptor repertoire was used in the study to follow responses to a trivalent subunit inactivated influenza vaccine.

V is trimmed back by 0 bases and J by 4 bases, and the junction contains 7 bases that no gene match accounts for. Spanning cysteine to phenylalanine, the CDR3 consists of 16 amino acids. Just CDR3 DNA is preserved here, 48 bases in frame from base 1. The CDR1 and CDR2 encoded by the germline V gene are LGHNA and YSLEER. Study-wide findings and limitations: According to the authors, only a limited number of new T cells may be recruited by each seasonal influenza vaccination.

The library was made by RT-PCR. For sequencing, an Illumina HiSeq 2500 was employed. TCRdb passed the public sequencing reads through fastp at Q25 and MiXCR, retaining productive beta sequences. Each entry is one CDR3 protein sequence, shown with its most common DNA and genes. The sample profile shows over 750,000 distinct CDR3 sequences; around 21% of them were found once. The biggest ten clones account for about 10% of the sample. This sample comprised PBMCs from blood, obtained about 5 days after vaccination. The chain is assembled from TRBV4-3 and TRBJ1-2; a stretch of 8 junction bases matches TRBD1. The receptor was derived from a man aged 45-65 years who received an inactivated influenza vaccine. Donor details come from another sample of the same person, matched by shared clones. The DNA sequence is TGCGCCAGCAGCCAAGATTTCGGGACAGGACTCTATGGCTACACCTTC. Its protein product is CASSQDFGTGLYGYTF.